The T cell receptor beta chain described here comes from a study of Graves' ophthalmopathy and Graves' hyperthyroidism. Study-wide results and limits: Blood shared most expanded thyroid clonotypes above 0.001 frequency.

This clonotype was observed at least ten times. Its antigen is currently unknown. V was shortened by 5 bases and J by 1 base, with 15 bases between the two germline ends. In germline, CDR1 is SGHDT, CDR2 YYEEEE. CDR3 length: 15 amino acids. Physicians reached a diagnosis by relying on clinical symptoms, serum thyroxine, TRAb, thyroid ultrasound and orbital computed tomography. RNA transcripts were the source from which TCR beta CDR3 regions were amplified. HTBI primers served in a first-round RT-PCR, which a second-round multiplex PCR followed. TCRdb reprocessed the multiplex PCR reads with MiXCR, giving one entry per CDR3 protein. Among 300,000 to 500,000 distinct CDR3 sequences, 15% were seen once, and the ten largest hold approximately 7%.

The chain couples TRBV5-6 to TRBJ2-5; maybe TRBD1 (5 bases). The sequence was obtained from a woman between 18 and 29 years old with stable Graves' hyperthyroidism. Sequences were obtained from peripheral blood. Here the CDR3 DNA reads TGTGCCAGCAGTCTAGTGGGGCAGGGCCAAGAGACCCAGTACTTC. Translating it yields CASSLVGQGQETQYF.